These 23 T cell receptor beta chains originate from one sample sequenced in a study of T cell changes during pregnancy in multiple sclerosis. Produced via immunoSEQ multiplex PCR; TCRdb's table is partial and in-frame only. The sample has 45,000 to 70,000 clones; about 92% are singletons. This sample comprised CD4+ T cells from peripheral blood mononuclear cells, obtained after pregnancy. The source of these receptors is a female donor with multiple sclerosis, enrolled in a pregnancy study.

CDR3 sequence reads: CASSPGGFETQYF. In DNA, the CDR3 is TGTGCCAGCAGCCCGGGCGGGTTTGAGACCCAGTACTTC. The rearrangement links TRBV9 to TRBJ2-5, with D possibly matching TRBD2 (5 bases). This CDR3 contains 13 residues. The ends were cut back, 4 bases at V and 5 bases at J, with 12 bases in the middle. Germline assignment: CDR1 SGDLS and CDR2 YYNGEE.

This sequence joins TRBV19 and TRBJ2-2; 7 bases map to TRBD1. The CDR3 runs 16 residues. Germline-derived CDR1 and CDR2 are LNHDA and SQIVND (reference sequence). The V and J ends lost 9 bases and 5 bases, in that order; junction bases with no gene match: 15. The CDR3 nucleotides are TGTGCCAGCCGACCTAACAGGGGAAGAGGGACCGGGGAGCTGTTTTTT. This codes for CASRPNRGRGTGELFF.

CDR3 sequence: CASSEQPVSGNTIYF. CDR3 sequence (DNA): TGTGCCAGCAGTGAACAGCCAGTCTCTGGAAACACCATATATTTT. The chain employs TRBV9 and TRBJ1-3; D is unclear. Per the germline V gene, CDR1 is SGDLS and CDR2 is YYNGEE. The CDR3 spans 15 residues. V dropped 5 bases and J dropped 0 bases, with 12 bases sitting between them. Variable domain in full (rest from reference TRBV9 and TRBJ1-3): DSGVTQTPKHLITATGQRVTLRCSPRSGDLSVYWYQQSLDQGLQFLIQYYNGEERAKGNILERFSAQQFPDLHSELNLSSLELGDSALYFCASSEQPVSGNTIYFGEGSWLTVV.

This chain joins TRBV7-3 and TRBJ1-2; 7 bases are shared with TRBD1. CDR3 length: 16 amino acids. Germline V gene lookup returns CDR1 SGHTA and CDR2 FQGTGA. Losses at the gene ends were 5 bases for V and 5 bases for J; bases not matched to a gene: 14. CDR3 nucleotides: TGTGCCAGCAGCCCCTATCCGACAGGGCTCGAATATGGCTACACCTTC. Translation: CASSPYPTGLEYGYTF.

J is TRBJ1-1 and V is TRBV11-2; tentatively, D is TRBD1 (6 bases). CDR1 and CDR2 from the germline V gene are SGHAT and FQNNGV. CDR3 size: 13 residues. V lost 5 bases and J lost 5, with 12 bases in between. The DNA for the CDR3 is TGTGCCAGCAGCCCACAGGGTTGGACTGAAGCTTTCTTT. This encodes CASSPQGWTEAFF.

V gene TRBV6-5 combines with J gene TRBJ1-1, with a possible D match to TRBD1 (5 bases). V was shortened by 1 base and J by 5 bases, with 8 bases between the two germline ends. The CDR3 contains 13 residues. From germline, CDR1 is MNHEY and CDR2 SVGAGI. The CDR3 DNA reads TGTGCCAGCAGTTACTTCCGGGGGACTGAAGCTTTCTTT. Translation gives CASSYFRGTEAFF.

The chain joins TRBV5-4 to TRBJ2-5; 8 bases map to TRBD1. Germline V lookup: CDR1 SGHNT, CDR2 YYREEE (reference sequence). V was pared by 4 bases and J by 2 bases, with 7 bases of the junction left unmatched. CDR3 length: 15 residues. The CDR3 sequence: CASSPQGAAQETQYF. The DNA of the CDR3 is TGTGCCAGCAGCCCGCAGGGGGCAGCACAAGAGACCCAGTACTTC.

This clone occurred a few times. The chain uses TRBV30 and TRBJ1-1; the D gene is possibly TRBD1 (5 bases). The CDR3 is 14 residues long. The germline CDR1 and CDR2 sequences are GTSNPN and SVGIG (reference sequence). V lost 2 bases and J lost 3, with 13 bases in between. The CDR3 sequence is CAWSYDLGDTEAFF. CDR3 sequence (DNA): TGTGCCTGGAGTTACGACTTAGGGGACACTGAAGCTTTCTTT.

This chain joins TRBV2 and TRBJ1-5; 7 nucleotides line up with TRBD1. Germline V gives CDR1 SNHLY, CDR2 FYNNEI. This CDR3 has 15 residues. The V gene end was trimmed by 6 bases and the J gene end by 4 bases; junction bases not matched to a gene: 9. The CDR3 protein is CASRWQGVGNQPQHF. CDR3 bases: TGTGCCAGCAGATGGCAGGGGGTAGGAAATCAGCCCCAGCATTTT.

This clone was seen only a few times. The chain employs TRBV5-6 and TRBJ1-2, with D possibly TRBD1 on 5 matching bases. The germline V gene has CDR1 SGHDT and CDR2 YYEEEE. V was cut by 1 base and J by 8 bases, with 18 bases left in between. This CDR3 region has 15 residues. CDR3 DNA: TGTGCCAGCAGCTTGCTCCTTCGGGGGAATAGGGGCTACACCTTC. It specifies CASSLLLRGNRGYTF.

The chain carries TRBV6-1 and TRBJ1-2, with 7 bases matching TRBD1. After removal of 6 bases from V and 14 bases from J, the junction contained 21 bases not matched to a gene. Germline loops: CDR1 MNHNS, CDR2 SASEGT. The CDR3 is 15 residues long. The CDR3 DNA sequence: TGTGCCAGCAGGGAGATACCACCGGGACAGAACTCGTGGACCTTC. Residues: CASREIPPGQNSWTF.

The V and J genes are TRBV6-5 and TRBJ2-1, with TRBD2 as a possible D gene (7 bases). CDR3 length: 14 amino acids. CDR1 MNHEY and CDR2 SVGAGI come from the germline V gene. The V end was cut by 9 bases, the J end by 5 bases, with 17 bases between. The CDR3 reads CASRKEGGDNEQFF. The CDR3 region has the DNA TGTGCCAGTAGAAAGGAGGGGGGGGACAATGAGCAGTTCTTC.

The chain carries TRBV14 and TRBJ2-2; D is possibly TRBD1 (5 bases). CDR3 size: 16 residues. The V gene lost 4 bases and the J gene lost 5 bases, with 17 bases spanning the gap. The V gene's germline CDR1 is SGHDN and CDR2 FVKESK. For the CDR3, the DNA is TGTGCCAGCAGCCTGAGATTTCAGGGTTCTACCGGGGAGCTGTTTTTT. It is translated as CASSLRFQGSTGELFF.

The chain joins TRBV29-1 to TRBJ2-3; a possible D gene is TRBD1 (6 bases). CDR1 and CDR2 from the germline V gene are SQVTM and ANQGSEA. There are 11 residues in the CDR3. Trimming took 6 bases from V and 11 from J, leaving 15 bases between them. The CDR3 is CSVGDRTLQYF. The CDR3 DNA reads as TGCAGCGTAGGAGACAGGACTTTGCAGTATTTT.

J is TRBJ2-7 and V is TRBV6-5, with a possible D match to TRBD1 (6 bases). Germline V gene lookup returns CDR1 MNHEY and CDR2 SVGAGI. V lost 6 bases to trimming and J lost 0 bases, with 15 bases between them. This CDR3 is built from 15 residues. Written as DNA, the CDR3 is TGTGCCAGCAGCCCCCCGTCAGGGGCCTCCTACGAGCAGTACTTC. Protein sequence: CASSPPSGASYEQYF.

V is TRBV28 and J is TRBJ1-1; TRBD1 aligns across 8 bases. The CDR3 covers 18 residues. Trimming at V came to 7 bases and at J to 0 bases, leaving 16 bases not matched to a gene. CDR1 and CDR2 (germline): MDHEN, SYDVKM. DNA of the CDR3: TGTGCCAGCACCGTGGCTCAGGGGGCGGGGGGGATGAACACTGAAGCTTTCTTT. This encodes CASTVAQGAGGMNTEAFF.

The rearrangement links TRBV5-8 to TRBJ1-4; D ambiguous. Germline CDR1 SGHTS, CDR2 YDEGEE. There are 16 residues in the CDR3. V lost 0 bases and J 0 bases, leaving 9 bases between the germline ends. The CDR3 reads CASSLAGGATNEKLFF. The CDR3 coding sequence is TGTGCCAGCAGCTTGGCTGGCGGTGCAACTAATGAAAAACTGTTTTTT.

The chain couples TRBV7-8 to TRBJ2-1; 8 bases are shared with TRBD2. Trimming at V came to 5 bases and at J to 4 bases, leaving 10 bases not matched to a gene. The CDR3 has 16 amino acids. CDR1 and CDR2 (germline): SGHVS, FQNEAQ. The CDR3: CASSNYGGVDYNEQFF. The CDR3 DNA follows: TGTGCCAGCAGCAACTACGGGGGGGTCGATTACAATGAGCAGTTCTTC.

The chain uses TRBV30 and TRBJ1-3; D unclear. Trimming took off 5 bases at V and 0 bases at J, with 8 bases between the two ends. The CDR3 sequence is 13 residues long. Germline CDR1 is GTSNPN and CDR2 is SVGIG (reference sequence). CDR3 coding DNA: TGTGCCTGGTCCCATTCCTCTGGAAACACCATATATTTT. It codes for CAWSHSSGNTIYF.

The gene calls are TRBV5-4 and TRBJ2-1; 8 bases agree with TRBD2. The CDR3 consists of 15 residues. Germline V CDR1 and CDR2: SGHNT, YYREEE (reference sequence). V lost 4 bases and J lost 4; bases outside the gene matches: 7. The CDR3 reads CASSPGGVHYNEQFF. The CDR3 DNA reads TGTGCCAGCAGCCCCGGGGGGGTCCATTACAATGAGCAGTTCTTC.

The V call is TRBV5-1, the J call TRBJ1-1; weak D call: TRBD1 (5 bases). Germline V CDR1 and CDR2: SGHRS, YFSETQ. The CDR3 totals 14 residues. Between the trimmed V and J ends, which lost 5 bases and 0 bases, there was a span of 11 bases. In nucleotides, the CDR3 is TGCGCCAGCAGGGGGCTCGGCATGAACACTGAAGCTTTCTTT. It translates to CASRGLGMNTEAFF.

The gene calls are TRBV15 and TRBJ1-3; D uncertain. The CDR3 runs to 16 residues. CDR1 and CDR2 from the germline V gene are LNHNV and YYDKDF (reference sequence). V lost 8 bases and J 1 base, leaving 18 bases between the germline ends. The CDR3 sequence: CATGEGLRGSGNTIYF. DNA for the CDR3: TGTGCCACCGGGGAGGGCTTACGCGGATCTGGAAACACCATATATTTT.

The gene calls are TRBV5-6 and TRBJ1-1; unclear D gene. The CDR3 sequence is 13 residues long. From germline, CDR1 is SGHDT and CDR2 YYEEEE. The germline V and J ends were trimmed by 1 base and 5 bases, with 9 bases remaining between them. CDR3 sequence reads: CASSLYRGTEAFF. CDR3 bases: TGTGCCAGCAGCTTGTATCGGGGAACTGAAGCTTTCTTT.